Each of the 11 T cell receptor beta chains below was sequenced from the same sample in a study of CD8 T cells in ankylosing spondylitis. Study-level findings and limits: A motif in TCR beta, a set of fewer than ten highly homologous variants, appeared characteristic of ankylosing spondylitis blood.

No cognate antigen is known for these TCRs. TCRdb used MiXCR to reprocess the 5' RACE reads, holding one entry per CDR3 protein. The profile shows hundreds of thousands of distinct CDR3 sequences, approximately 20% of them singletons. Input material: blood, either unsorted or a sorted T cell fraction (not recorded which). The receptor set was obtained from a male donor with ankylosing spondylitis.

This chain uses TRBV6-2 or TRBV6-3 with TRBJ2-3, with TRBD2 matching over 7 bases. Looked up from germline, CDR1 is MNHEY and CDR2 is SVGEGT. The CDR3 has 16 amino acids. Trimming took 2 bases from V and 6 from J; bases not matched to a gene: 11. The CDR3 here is CASSYGGGAGIDTQYF. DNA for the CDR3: TGTGCCAGCAGTTACGGGGGGGGTGCCGGTATCGATACGCAGTATTTT.

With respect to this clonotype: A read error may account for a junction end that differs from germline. CDR3 nucleotides: TGTGCCTGGAGTGAGGAAGCGCTCCAAGGGACCCAGTACTTC. Amino acids: CAWSEEALQGTQYF. The rearrangement links TRBV30 to TRBJ2-5; D gene uncertain. The CDR3 runs 14 residues. The germline gives CDR1 GTSNPN, CDR2 SVGIG (reference sequence).

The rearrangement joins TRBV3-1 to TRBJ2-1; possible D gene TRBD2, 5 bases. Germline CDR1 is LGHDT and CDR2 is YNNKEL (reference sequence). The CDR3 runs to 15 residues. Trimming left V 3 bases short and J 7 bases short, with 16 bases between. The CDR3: CASSHPTGRANEQFF. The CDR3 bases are TGTGCCAGCAGCCACCCGACGGGAAGGGCGAATGAGCAGTTCTTC.

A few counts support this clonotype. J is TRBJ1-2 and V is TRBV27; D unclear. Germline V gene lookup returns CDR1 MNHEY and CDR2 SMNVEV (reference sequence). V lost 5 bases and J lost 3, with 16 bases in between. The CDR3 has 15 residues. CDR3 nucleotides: TGTGCCAGCAGTCGAGCATGGGGTGGGGACTATGGCTACACCTTC. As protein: CASSRAWGGDYGYTF.

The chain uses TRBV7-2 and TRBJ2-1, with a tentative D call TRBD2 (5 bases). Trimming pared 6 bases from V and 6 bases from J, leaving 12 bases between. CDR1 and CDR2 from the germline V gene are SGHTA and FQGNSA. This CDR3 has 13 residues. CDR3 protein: CASRIGGTNEQFF. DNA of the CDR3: TGTGCCAGCAGGATCGGAGGAACCAATGAGCAGTTCTTC.

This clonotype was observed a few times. The CDR3 DNA reads as TGTGCCAGCAGTGATTGGGGACAGGGGGCCACCGGGGAGCTGTTTTTT. Residues: CASSDWGQGATGELFF. The chain recombines TRBV25-1 with TRBJ2-2; TRBD1 matches at 12 bases. This CDR3 is 16 amino acids long. The V segment lost 3 bases and the J segment 4 bases; nucleotides outside the gene matches: 3. The germline V gene encodes CDR1 MGHDK and CDR2 SYGVNS.

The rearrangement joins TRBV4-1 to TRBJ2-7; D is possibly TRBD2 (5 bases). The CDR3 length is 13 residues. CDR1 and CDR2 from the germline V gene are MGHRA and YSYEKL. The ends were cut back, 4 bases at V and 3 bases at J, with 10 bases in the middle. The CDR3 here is CASSPGNGYEQYF. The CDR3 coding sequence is TGCGCCAGCAGCCCGGGGAACGGCTACGAGCAGTACTTC.

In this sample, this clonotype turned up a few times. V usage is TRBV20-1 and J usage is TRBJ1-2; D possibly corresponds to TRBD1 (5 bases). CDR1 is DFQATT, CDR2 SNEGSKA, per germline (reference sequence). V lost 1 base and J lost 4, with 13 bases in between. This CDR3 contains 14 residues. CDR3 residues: CSARVGEGLYGYTF. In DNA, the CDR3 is TGCAGTGCTAGAGTAGGGGAAGGGCTCTATGGCTACACCTTC.

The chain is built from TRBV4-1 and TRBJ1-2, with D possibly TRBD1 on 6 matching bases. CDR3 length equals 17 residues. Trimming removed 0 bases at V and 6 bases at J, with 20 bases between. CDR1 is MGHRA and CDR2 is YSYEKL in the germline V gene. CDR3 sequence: CASSQEVSGGVVHGYTF. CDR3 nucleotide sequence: TGCGCCAGCAGCCAAGAGGTTTCGGGGGGCGTTGTACATGGCTACACCTTC.

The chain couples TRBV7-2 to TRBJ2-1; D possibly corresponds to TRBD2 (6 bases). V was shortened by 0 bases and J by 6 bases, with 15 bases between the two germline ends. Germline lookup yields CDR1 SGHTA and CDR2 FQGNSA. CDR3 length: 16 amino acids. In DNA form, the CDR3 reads TGTGCCAGCAGCTTAGCCCGGGGGAACTCTCGCAATGAGCAGTTCTTC. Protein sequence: CASSLARGNSRNEQFF.

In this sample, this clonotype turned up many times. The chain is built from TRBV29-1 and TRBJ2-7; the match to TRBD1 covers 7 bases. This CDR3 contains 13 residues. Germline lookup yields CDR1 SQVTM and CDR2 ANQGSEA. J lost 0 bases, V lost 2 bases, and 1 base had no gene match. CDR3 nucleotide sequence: TGCAGCGTTGAACGGGACAGCTCCTACGAGCAGTACTTC. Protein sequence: CSVERDSSYEQYF.